The rows below give T cell receptor beta chains drawn from one sample of a study of blood T cell repertoires in COVID-19. Generated by immunoSEQ multiplex PCR, the TCRdb table keeps only in-frame clones and is missing some. Of some 120,000 clones listed, under 95% are singletons. Sequencing was performed on peripheral blood. These receptor sequences come from a man aged 45-65 years with active COVID-19. The CDR3 runs from the conserved cysteine through the conserved F or W. The order of the fields is clone size, D gene, V gene, J gene, CDR3 protein, CDR3 DNA. D genes are given only for firm matches. For some rows the clone size is stated as once, few or many, or as a class when expanded; others skip it.

>-|TRBD1|TRBV9|TRBJ2-5
CASSAHPGQGQETQYF
TGTGCCAGCAGCGCCCACCCGGGACAGGGGCAAGAGACCCAGTACTTC
>-|-|TRBV5-6|TRBJ2-5
CASSLGRTETQYF
TGTGCCAGCAGCTTGGGGAGAACAGAGACCCAGTACTTC
>-|-|TRBV10-1|TRBJ2-3
CASSESTGGQATDTQYF
TGCGCCAGCAGTGAGTCGACGGGGGGCCAGGCGACAGATACGCAGTATTTT
>-|TRBD2|TRBV5-1|TRBJ2-3
CASSLAVSGSADTQYF
TGCGCCAGCAGCTTGGCCGTTAGCGGGAGCGCAGATACGCAGTATTTT
>once|-|TRBV9|TRBJ2-6
CASSVNTGANVLTF
TGTGCCAGCAGCGTAAACACTGGGGCCAACGTCCTGACTTTC
>-|TRBD1|TRBV5-4|TRBJ1-1
CASKRQGASEAFF
TGTGCCAGCAAGCGGCAGGGGGCTTCTGAAGCTTTCTTT
>-|-|TRBV27|TRBJ1-5
CASSPTYQGIVTNQPQHF
TGTGCCAGCAGCCCCACATATCAGGGAATAGTAACAAATCAGCCCCAGCATTTT
>-|-|TRBV5-1|TRBJ2-2
CASRKSGHKNTGELFF
TGCGCCAGCAGGAAAAGCGGGCATAAGAACACCGGGGAGCTGTTTTTT
>-|-|TRBV11-2|TRBJ2-7
CASSLADRLVYEQYF
TGTGCCAGCAGCTTGGCCGACAGACTAGTATACGAGCAGTACTTC
>-|TRBD2|TRBV9|TRBJ2-5
CASSPGLHQETQYF
TGTGCCAGCAGCCCGGGACTACACCAAGAGACCCAGTACTTC
>-|-|TRBV4-2|TRBJ2-3
CASSQDKGSTDTQYF
TGTGCCAGCAGCCAAGACAAAGGGAGTACAGATACGCAGTATTTT
>-|TRBD2|TRBV12-5|TRBJ2-3
CASGTGTSGQSDTQYF
TGTGCTAGTGGTACCGGGACTAGCGGACAATCAGATACGCAGTATTTT
>-|TRBD1|TRBV5-1|TRBJ2-1
CASSRVGTGVVDEQFF
TGCGCCAGCAGCCGAGTGGGGACAGGGGTGGTGGATGAGCAGTTCTTC
>-|-|TRBV12-5|TRBJ1-6
CASGPATENSPLHF
TGTGCTAGTGGGCCCGCGACAGAAAATTCACCCCTCCACTTT
>-|-|TRBV3-1/TRBV3-2|TRBJ1-5
CASSQDRARPQHF
TGTGCCAGCAGCCAAGACCGAGCGCGGCCCCAGCATTTT
>once|TRBD1|TRBV19|TRBJ1-6
CASSLRTGLNSPLHF
TGTGCCAGTAGTCTTCGGACAGGACTGAATTCACCCCTCCACTTT
>once|TRBD1|TRBV29-1|TRBJ2-1
CSANRGQGSNEQFF
TGCAGCGCTAACCGAGGACAGGGAAGCAATGAGCAGTTCTTC
>once|-|TRBV6-1|TRBJ2-1
CASSEAGDPYNEQFF
TGTGCCAGCAGTGAAGCGGGAGACCCCTACAATGAGCAGTTCTTC
>-|TRBD2|TRBV7-8|TRBJ2-3
CASSFAGGTDTQYF
TGTGCCAGCAGCTTCGCGGGGGGCACAGATACGCAGTATTTT
>-|TRBD2|TRBV5-1|TRBJ2-1
CASSSLAGGNEQFF
TGCGCCAGCAGCAGCCTAGCGGGAGGGAATGAGCAGTTCTTC
>-|-|TRBV7-9|TRBJ1-1
CASSDDRMGQKHTEAFF
TGTGCCAGCAGCGACGACAGGATGGGGCAAAAGCACACTGAAGCTTTCTTT
>-|TRBD2|TRBV18|TRBJ2-1
CASSSSPGLADGEQFF
TGTGCCAGCTCTTCCTCGCCGGGACTAGCGGACGGTGAGCAGTTCTTC
>-|-|TRBV5-1|TRBJ2-5
CASSFSYQETQYF
TGCGCCAGCAGCTTTAGCTACCAAGAGACCCAGTACTTC
>-|-|TRBV9|TRBJ1-5
CASSDGTLSNQPQHF
TGTGCCAGCAGCGACGGGACACTAAGCAATCAGCCCCAGCATTTT
>-|TRBD1|TRBV2|TRBJ1-2
CASRDRGNAYGYTF
TGTGCCAGCAGGGACAGGGGAAACGCCTATGGCTACACCTTC
>-|-|TRBV18|TRBJ2-7
CASSPQESEQYF
TGTGCCAGCTCACCACAGGAGAGCGAGCAGTACTTC
>-|-|TRBV6-2/TRBV6-3|TRBJ2-5
CASSYSNFGEETQYF
TGTGCCAGCAGTTACTCGAATTTCGGGGAGGAGACCCAGTACTTC
>-|-|TRBV19|TRBJ1-1
CASSINRMNTEAFF
TGTGCCAGTAGTATTAACAGGATGAACACTGAAGCTTTCTTT
>few|TRBD2|TRBV29-1|TRBJ2-3
CSVGGMTSGRADFRTDTQYF
TGCAGCGTTGGGGGAATGACTAGCGGGAGGGCTGATTTTAGAACAGATACGCAGTATTTT
>-|TRBD1|TRBV12-3/TRBV12-4|TRBJ1-1
CASSIQDRGEAFF
TGTGCCAGCAGCATCCAAGACAGGGGTGAAGCTTTCTTT
>-|TRBD2|TRBV29-1|TRBJ2-1
CSVSIPRAGGLAGYNEQFF
TGCAGCGTTTCCATCCCTCGGGCGGGAGGGCTAGCAGGATACAATGAGCAGTTCTTC
>-|-|TRBV24-1|TRBJ1-5
CATSSSSGLNQPQHF
TGTGCCACCAGTTCTTCATCGGGATTAAATCAGCCCCAGCATTTT
>-|TRBD1|TRBV9|TRBJ1-4
CASSGRDRVAANEKLFF
TGTGCCAGCAGCGGCCGGGACAGGGTTGCAGCTAATGAAAAACTGTTTTTT
>-|TRBD2|TRBV2|TRBJ2-5
CASTLGLAGVLETQYF
TGTGCCAGCACCCTCGGACTAGCGGGGGTCTTAGAGACCCAGTACTTC
>-|-|TRBV6-2/TRBV6-3|TRBJ2-1
CASSYSLTGRLSYNEQFF
TGTGCCAGCAGTTACTCGTTAACAGGGCGTTTATCCTACAATGAGCAGTTCTTC
>-|TRBD1|TRBV5-1|TRBJ2-1
CASSLRQGPNEQFF
TGCGCCAGCAGCCTAAGACAGGGACCCAATGAGCAGTTCTTC
>-|TRBD1|TRBV19|TRBJ1-1
CASTPGQGFGEAFF
TGTGCCAGTACCCCGGGACAGGGTTTCGGTGAAGCTTTCTTT
>-|-|TRBV2|TRBJ2-3
CASSKTTSTDTQYF
TGTGCCAGCAGTAAGACTACCTCCACAGATACGCAGTATTTT
>few|-|TRBV5-5|TRBJ1-6
CASSSRGSSYNSPLHF
TGTGCCAGCAGCTCAAGGGGGAGCTCCTATAATTCACCCCTCCACTTT
>few|TRBD1|TRBV5-1|TRBJ1-2
CASSPRTGWEYGYTF
TGCGCCAGCAGCCCGCGGACAGGGTGGGAGTATGGCTACACCTTC
>-|TRBD1|TRBV4-1|TRBJ1-4
CASSHPILTGNHEKLFF
TGCGCCAGCAGCCACCCTATCCTGACAGGGAACCATGAAAAACTGTTTTTT